This TCR beta chain is from a study of CD4 T cells in relation to SARS-CoV-2 and coronaviruses. Turning to the study itself: TCR beta CDR3s were sequenced after roughly ten-day antigen culture of PBMCs. Negative control cultures got HIV-1 Nef peptides or no peptide.

Data came from immunoSEQ multiplex PCR; TCRdb stores just in-frame clones and leaves some out. The sample has around 16,000 clones; about 84% are singletons. About this clone: As yet, its antigen is unknown.

Germline trimming cut 0 bases from V and 5 bases from J; bases unmatched to any gene: 8. This CDR3 has 17 amino acids. CDR1 and CDR2 from the germline V gene are MGHRA and YSYEKL. Before the COVID-19 pandemic, during about 2010-2018, CD4+ T cells were taken from unexposed donors. The cells were cultured for roughly 11 days before CD4+ T cells were isolated. J is TRBJ2-3 and V is TRBV4-1, with 10 bases identical to TRBD2. This receptor was identified in a human donor in good health. Material: CD4+ T cells from PBMCs, cultured in vitro. The chain's CDR3 is CASSQDLASGRGDTQYF. The CDR3 DNA follows: TGCGCCAGCAGCCAAGACCTGGCTAGCGGGAGAGGAGATACGCAGTATTTT.